This TCR beta chain originates from a study of T cells in Graves' hyperthyroidism and ophthalmopathy. This clonotype was found many times. The CDR3 regions of TCR beta were amplified from RNA transcripts. A set of HTBI primers served as the primers for a first-round RT-PCR of the TCR CDR3. TCRdb reprocessed the multiplex PCR reads via MiXCR and lists one record per CDR3 protein. The sample yields around 480,000 distinct CDR3 sequences, under 15% seen once. V shed 2 bases and J 2 bases; nucleotides not matched to a gene: 8. CDR1 SGHTA and CDR2 FQGTGA come from the germline V gene. The CDR3 has 16 amino acids.

The chain employs TRBV7-3 and TRBJ1-2, with 7 bases matching TRBD1. The receptor was derived from a woman aged 18-29 years with Graves' hyperthyroidism. The specimen sequenced was blood. The CDR3 region is CASSLAGGEHNYGYTF. The CDR3 bases are TGTGCCAGCAGCTTAGCAGGGGGGGAGCACAACTATGGCTACACCTTC.